What follows are 11 T cell receptor beta chains derived from one specimen sequenced in a study of read filtering for tumor transcriptome and immune sequencing. From 300 to 450 ng of RNA, a library with molecular barcoded alpha/delta and beta/gamma adaptors was made. TCRdb ran MiXCR on the reads and lists one entry per CDR3 protein. The sample includes 35,000 to 50,000 distinct CDR3 sequences, about an eighth of them seen just once. The sample comprised a population of CD138-negative cells sorted from bone marrow. Source of these receptors: a donor over 35 with multiple myeloma.

This clonotype turned up a few times. A much larger clonotype is one base distant, so this may be a read error. This chain uses TRBV18 with TRBJ2-7, with D possibly matching TRBD2 (5 bases). Between the trimmed V and J ends, which lost 4 bases and 2 bases, there was a span of 9 bases. CDR3 length equals 13 residues. The V gene's germline CDR1 is KGHSH and CDR2 LQKENI. Written as DNA, the CDR3 is TGTGCCAGCTCACAAACGAGGGCCTACGAGCAGTACTTC. Amino acids: CASSQTRAYEQYF. Based on the CDR3 plus reference TRBV18 and TRBJ2-7, the full variable domain is NAGVMQNPRHLVRRRGQEARLRCSPMKGHSHVYWYRQLPEEGLKFMVYLQKENIIDESGMPKERFSAEFPKEGPSILRIQQVVRGDSAAYFCASSQTRAYEQYFGPGTRLTVT.

This clonotype was seen ten or more times. The chain carries TRBV7-2 and TRBJ1-5; no firm D call. Trimming took off 3 bases at V and 4 bases at J, with 7 bases between the two ends. This CDR3 contains 13 residues. CDR1 is SGHTA, CDR2 FQGNSA, per germline. CDR3 DNA: TGTGCCAGCAGCTTCCGGGGTAATCAGCCCCAGCATTTT. Translation: CASSFRGNQPQHF.

This clonotype has at least ten counts. This sequence joins TRBV10-3 and TRBJ2-5; D is perhaps TRBD2 (7 bases). Trimming pared 5 bases from V and 5 bases from J, leaving 15 bases between. Germline-derived CDR1 and CDR2 are ENHRY and SYGVKD. This CDR3 has 14 amino acids. DNA for the CDR3: TGTGCCATCAGTAACAAACAGGGAGGGGAGACCCAGTACTTC. This sequence encodes CAISNKQGGETQYF.

This clonotype was observed at least ten times. This sequence joins TRBV30 and TRBJ2-1, with a tentative D call TRBD2 (6 bases). From germline, CDR1 is GTSNPN and CDR2 SVGIG (reference sequence). The CDR3 covers 14 residues. Trimming took off 2 bases at V and 7 bases at J, with 15 bases between the two ends. CDR3 loop: CAWSRLLGGNEQFF. As DNA, the CDR3 is TGTGCCTGGAGTCGGCTTCTAGGAGGGAATGAGCAGTTCTTC.

Turning to this clonotype: Possible read error: a much larger clone is one base away. The V call is TRBV4-1, the J call TRBJ1-6; 7 positions agree with TRBD1. V trimming: 6 bases; J trimming: 9 bases; junction bases outside the gene matches: 11. CDR3 length: 15 amino acids. Germline V lookup: CDR1 MGHRA, CDR2 YSYEKL. The CDR3 nucleotides are TGCGCCAGCAGGAGGCCCGGGACAGACCCTTCACCCCTCCACTTT. It translates to CASRRPGTDPSPLHF.

At least ten counts were recorded for this clonotype. The chain uses TRBV6-2 or TRBV6-3 and TRBJ2-7; either TRBD1 or TRBD2 may fit D (6 bases each). The CDR3 loop spans 14 amino acids. With 5 bases removed from V and 0 bases from J, the gap between germline ends came to 11 bases. Germline loops: CDR1 MNHEY, CDR2 SVGEGT. The CDR3: CASSTGASSYEQYF. CDR3 in DNA: TGTGCCAGCAGTACGGGGGCCTCCTCCTACGAGCAGTACTTC.

This clonotype was seen repeatedly, ten times or more. J is TRBJ2-2 and V is TRBV7-2, with no clear D. The CDR3 covers 15 residues. Trimming shortened V by 0 bases and J by 9 bases, and 14 bases separated the two germline ends. Germline CDR1 reads SGHTA; CDR2 reads FQGNSA. This CDR3 reads CASSLAGFKSRELFF. In nucleotides, the CDR3 is TGTGCCAGCAGCTTAGCGGGCTTCAAGAGCCGGGAGCTGTTTTTT.

This clonotype was seen repeatedly, ten times or more. The V and J genes are TRBV2 and TRBJ1-2, with 12 bases matching TRBD1. Germline assignment: CDR1 SNHLY and CDR2 FYNNEI. The CDR3 runs to 15 residues. J lost 4 bases, V lost 5 bases, and 5 bases had no gene match. The CDR3 is CASSMSGQGAYGYTF. CDR3 coding DNA: TGTGCCAGCAGTATGTCGGGACAGGGGGCCTATGGCTACACCTTC. Full variable domain (remainder filled in from reference TRBV2 and TRBJ1-2): EPEVTQTPSHQVTQMGQEVILRCVPISNHLYFYWYRQILGQKVEFLVSFYNNEISEKSEIFDDQFSVERPDGSNFTLKIRSTKLEDSAMYFCASSMSGQGAYGYTFGSGTRLTVV.

Of note for this clonotype: A much larger clone sits a single nucleotide away, making a read error possible. This chain joins TRBV27 and TRBJ2-6; D not resolved. The V and J ends lost 10 bases and 2 bases respectively, with 6 bases between them. In germline, CDR1 is MNHEY, CDR2 SMNVEV (reference sequence). CDR3 length equals 12 residues. The CDR3 nucleotides are TGTGCCATCAAAACTGGGGCCAACGTCCTGACTTTC. Translation gives CAIKTGANVLTF.

This clonotype occurred a few times. The chain carries TRBV20-1 and TRBJ2-7; 8 positions match TRBD2. CDR1 DFQATT and CDR2 SNEGSKA come from the germline V gene (reference sequence). V lost 6 bases, J lost 4 bases, and 11 bases stayed unmatched. The length of the CDR3 is 14 residues. CDR3 loop: CSAPVLGLEYEQYF. The CDR3, as DNA: TGCAGTGCGCCGGTCCTGGGACTAGAGTACGAGCAGTACTTC.

In its sample, this clonotype was seen many times. This rearrangement joins TRBV6-4 to TRBJ1-5; D gene unclear. Germline-derived CDR1 and CDR2 are MRHNA and SNTAGT. The CDR3 runs 14 residues. V was clipped by 2 bases and J by 5 bases, with 10 bases between them. The CDR3 bases are TGTGCCAGCAGTGACACGGACGGGGATCAGCCCCAGCATTTT. It yields the protein CASSDTDGDQPQHF.